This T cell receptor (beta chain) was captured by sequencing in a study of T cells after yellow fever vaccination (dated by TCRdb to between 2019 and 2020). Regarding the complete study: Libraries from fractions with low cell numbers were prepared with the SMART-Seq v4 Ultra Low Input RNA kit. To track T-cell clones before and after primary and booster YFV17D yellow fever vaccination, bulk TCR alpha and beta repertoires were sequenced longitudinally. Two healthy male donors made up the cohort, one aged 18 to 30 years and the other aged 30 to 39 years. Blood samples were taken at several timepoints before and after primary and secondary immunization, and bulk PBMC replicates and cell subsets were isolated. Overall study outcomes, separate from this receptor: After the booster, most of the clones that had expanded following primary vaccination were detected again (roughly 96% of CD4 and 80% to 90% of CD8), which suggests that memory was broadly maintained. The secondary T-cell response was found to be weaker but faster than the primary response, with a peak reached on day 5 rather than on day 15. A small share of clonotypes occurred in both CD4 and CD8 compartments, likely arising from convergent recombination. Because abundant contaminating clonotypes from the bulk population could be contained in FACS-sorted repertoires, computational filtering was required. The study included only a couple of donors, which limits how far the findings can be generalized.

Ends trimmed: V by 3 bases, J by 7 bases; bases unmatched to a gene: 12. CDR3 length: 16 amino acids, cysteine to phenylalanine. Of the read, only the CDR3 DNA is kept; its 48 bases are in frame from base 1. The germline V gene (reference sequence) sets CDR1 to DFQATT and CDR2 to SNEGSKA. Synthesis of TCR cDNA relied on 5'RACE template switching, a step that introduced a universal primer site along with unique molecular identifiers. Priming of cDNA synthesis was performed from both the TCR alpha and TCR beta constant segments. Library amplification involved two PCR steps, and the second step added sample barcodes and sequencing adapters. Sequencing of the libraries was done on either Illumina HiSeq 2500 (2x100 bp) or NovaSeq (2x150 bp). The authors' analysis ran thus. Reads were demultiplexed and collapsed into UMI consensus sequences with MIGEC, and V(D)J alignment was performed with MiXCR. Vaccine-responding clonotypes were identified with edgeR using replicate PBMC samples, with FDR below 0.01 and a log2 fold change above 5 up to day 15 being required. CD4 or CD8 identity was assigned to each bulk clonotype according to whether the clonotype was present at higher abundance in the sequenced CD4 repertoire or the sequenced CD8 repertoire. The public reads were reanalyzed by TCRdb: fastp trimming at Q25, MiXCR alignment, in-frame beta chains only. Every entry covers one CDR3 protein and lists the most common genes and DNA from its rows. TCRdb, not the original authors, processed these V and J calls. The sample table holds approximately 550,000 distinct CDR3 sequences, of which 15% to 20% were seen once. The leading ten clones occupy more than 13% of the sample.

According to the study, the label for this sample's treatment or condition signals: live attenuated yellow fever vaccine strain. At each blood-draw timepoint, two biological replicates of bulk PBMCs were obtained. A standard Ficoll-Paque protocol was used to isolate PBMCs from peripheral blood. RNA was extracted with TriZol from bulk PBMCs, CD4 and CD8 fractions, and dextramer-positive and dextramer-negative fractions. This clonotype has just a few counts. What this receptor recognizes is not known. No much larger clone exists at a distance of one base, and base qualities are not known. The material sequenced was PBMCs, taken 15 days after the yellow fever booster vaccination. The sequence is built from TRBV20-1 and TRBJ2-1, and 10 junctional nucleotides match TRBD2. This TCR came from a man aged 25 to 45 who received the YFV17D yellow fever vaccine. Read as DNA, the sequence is TGCAGTGCTAGGGACTCACTAGCGGGGAGTTTGAATGAGCAGTTCTTC. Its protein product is CSARDSLAGSLNEQFF.